This T cell receptor beta chain was captured by sequencing in a study of T cell responses to AZD1222 COVID-19 vaccine. Study results and limitations: CD4 TCRs linked to vaccination spanned spike, dominating at 160-218 and 743-854. The study identified only a handful of AZD1222 recipients as seropositive at baseline. Rises in breadth and depth of Spike-specific TCRs came after two AZD1222 doses.

Samples with a second dose at about 4 or about 12 weeks were pooled together. CDR1 LGHDT and CDR2 YNNKEL come from the germline V gene (reference sequence). V was clipped by 1 base and J by 0 bases, with 10 bases between them. The CDR3 is 15 amino acids. TCRdb keeps only in-frame clones here, not all; method: immunoSEQ multiplex PCR. The sample includes roughly 46,000 clones, about 91% of them seen just once. About this clone itself: The target antigen is unknown.

The source material was peripheral blood, sampled 28 days after the second AZD1222 dose. This sequence originates from an adult who received the AZD1222 COVID-19 vaccine. The rearrangement uses TRBV3-1 (or the pseudogene TRBV3-2) and TRBJ2-7, with D unclear. The CDR3 DNA reads TGTGCCAGCAGCCAAGGGCCCTCGAGCTCCTACGAGCAGTACTTC. It is translated as CASSQGPSSSYEQYF.